What follows are 12 T cell receptor beta chains derived from one specimen sequenced in a study of shared clonotypes between healthy human individuals. TCRdb's copy holds only in-frame clones and misses some; the assay was immunoSEQ multiplex PCR. The sample includes some 1,900,000 clones, about 95% of them seen just once. CD8 cells regarded as naive lacked CD45RO, were positively chosen for CCR7, and omitted terminally differentiated effector memory CD45RA+ cells. Sequencing was done on a sample of naive CD8+ T cells sorted from blood. All receptors derive from a young man in good health.

V gene TRBV6-5 combines with J gene TRBJ1-6; D is unresolved. The CDR3 has 14 residues. The germline V gene has CDR1 MNHEY and CDR2 SVGAGI. The V gene lost 4 bases and the J gene lost 3 bases, with 7 bases spanning the gap. CDR3 region: CASSSRLYNSPLHF. As DNA, the CDR3 is TGTGCCAGCAGTTCGCGGCTCTATAATTCACCCCTCCACTTT.

V and J are TRBV6-6 and TRBJ2-1, with D perhaps TRBD2 (6 bases). The CDR3 contains 12 residues. CDR1 is MNHNY and CDR2 is SVGAGI in the germline V gene (reference sequence). The V end lost 9 bases, the J end lost 6 bases, and 12 bases lay between the germline ends. This chain's CDR3 is CASDRDSNEQFF. The CDR3 nucleotides read TGTGCCAGTGACCGGGACTCCAATGAGCAGTTCTTC.

The chain has TRBV7-8 and TRBJ1-2; D not resolved. This CDR3 region has 13 residues. The ends were cut back, 6 bases at V and 2 bases at J, with 10 bases in the middle. Germline V lookup: CDR1 SGHVS, CDR2 FQNEAQ. CDR3 amino acids: CASSNVENYGYTF. CDR3 bases: TGTGCCAGCAGTAACGTTGAGAACTATGGCTACACCTTC.

The chain is built from TRBV27 and TRBJ1-5, with D tentatively TRBD1 (5 bases). Germline-derived CDR1 and CDR2 are MNHEY and SMNVEV (reference sequence). The CDR3 runs to 15 residues. V shed 5 bases and J shed 7 bases, with 18 bases lying between them. The CDR3 DNA follows: TGTGCCAGCAGTCCCCAGGGCCTAATGGGGCAGCCCCAGCATTTT. Amino acid sequence: CASSPQGLMGQPQHF.

In this sample, this clone turned up once. The V call is TRBV10-2, the J call TRBJ1-1; D unclear. Germline V gene lookup returns CDR1 WSHSY and CDR2 SAAADI. Trimming left V 6 bases short and J 1 base short, with 9 bases between. The CDR3 runs 13 residues. CDR3 in DNA: TGCGCCAGCAGGGGAGGAGAGAACACTGAAGCTTTCTTT. This encodes CASRGGENTEAFF.

The genes are TRBV9 and TRBJ1-6; no clear D gene. With 0 bases removed from V and 8 bases from J, the gap between germline ends came to 12 bases. CDR1 and CDR2 from the germline V gene are SGDLS and YYNGEE. The CDR3 runs to 15 residues. DNA for the CDR3: TGTGCCAGCAGCGTAGAATCGGGGAGTTATTCACCCCTCCACTTT. It specifies CASSVESGSYSPLHF.

The chain uses TRBV6-1 and TRBJ1-3; no definite D call. V shed 2 bases and J shed 8 bases, with 10 bases lying between them. The CDR3 length is 13 residues. CDR1 is MNHNS, CDR2 SASEGT, per germline. The CDR3 DNA reads as TGTGCCAGCAGTGAATGGTCGGGTGACACCATATATTTT. Translation: CASSEWSGDTIYF.

The V call is TRBV7-9, the J call TRBJ2-5, with D tentatively TRBD2 (6 bases). CDR1 is SEHNR, CDR2 FQNEAQ, per germline (reference sequence). This CDR3 is 13 amino acids long. Trimming removed 5 bases from V and 5 bases from J, with 12 bases in between. CDR3 coding DNA: TGTGCCAGCAGCCGACTAGTAATGGAGACCCAGTACTTC. This gives the protein CASSRLVMETQYF. Supplemented by reference TRBV7-9 and TRBJ2-5, the full variable domain reads DTGVSQNPRHKITKRGQNVTFRCDPISEHNRLYWYRQTLGQGPEFLTYFQNEAQLEKSRLLSDRFSAERPKGSFSTLEIQRTEQGDSAMYLCASSRLVMETQYFGPGTRLLVL.

The chain uses TRBV13 and TRBJ2-3; D uncertain. V was clipped by 5 bases and J by 0 bases, with 15 bases between them. The germline V gene encodes CDR1 PRHDT and CDR2 FYEKMQ (reference sequence). The CDR3 length is 16 residues. Written as DNA, the CDR3 is TGTGCCAGCAGCGCAGTATTTACCACTAGCACAGATACGCAGTATTTT. It is translated as CASSAVFTTSTDTQYF.

The chain is built from TRBV4-1 and TRBJ1-1, with 7 bases identical to TRBD1. CDR3 length equals 14 residues. CDR1 and CDR2 (germline): MGHRA, YSYEKL. V dropped 2 bases and J dropped 6; count of bases not matched to a gene: 6. The CDR3 nucleotides read TGCGCCAGCAGCCAACAAGGGACAGCGGCTGAAGCTTTCTTT. Its protein is CASSQQGTAAEAFF.

This clone appeared once. The chain links TRBV4-3 to TRBJ1-2; no reliable D call. The CDR3 is 17 residues long. V was pared by 3 bases and J by 0 bases, with 17 bases between. From germline, CDR1 is LGHNA and CDR2 YSLEER. CDR3 amino acids: CASSQAHWASANYGYTF. In nucleotides, the CDR3 is TGCGCCAGCAGCCAGGCGCATTGGGCCTCAGCTAACTATGGCTACACCTTC.

The chain is built from TRBV7-9 and TRBJ2-5; TRBD2 matches 13 bases. This CDR3 contains 17 residues. CDR1 SEHNR and CDR2 FQNEAQ come from the germline V gene (reference sequence). V lost 5 bases to trimming and J lost 2 bases; unmatched junction nucleotides: 8. CDR3 loop: CASSQLAGGWPQETQYF. CDR3 in DNA: TGTGCCAGCAGCCAACTAGCGGGAGGGTGGCCTCAAGAGACCCAGTACTTC. Full variable domain (missing parts from reference TRBV7-9 and TRBJ2-5): DTGVSQNPRHKITKRGQNVTFRCDPISEHNRLYWYRQTLGQGPEFLTYFQNEAQLEKSRLLSDRFSAERPKGSFSTLEIQRTEQGDSAMYLCASSQLAGGWPQETQYFGPGTRLLVL.